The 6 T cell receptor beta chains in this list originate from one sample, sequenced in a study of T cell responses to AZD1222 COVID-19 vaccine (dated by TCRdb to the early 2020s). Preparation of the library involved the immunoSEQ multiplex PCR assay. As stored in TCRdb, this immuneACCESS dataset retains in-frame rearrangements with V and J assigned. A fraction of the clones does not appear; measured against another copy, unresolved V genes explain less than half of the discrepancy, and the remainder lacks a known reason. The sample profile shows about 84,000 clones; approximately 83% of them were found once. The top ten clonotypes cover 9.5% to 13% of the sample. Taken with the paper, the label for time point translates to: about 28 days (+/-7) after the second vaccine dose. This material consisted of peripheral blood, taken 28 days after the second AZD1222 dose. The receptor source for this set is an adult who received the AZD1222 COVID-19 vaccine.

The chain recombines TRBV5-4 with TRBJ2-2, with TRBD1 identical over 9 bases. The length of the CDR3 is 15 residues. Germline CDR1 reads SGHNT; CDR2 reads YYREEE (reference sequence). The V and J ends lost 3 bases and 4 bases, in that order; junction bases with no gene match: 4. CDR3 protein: CASSYGTGSTGELFF. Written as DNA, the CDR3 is TGTGCCAGCAGCTACGGGACAGGGAGCACCGGGGAGCTGTTTTTT.

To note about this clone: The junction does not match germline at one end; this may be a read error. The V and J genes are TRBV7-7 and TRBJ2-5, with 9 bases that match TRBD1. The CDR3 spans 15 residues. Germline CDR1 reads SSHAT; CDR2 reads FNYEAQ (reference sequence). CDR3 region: CASSSRQGGRETQYF. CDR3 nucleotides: TGTGCTAGCAGCTCGAGACAGGGGGGTCGAGAGACCCAGTACTTC.

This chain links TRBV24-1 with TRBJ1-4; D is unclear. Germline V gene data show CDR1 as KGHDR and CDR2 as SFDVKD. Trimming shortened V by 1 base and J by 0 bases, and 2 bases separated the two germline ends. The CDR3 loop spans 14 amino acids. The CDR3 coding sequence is TGTGCCACCAGTGATTTCACAACTAATGAAAAACTGTTTTTT. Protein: CATSDFTTNEKLFF.

The CDR3, as DNA: TGTGCCAGCAGCCTCGGGACGGGATACAATGAGCAGTTCTTC. It specifies CASSLGTGYNEQFF. The gene calls are TRBV6-4 and TRBJ2-1; D assignment may be TRBD1 or TRBD2 (5 bases each). This CDR3 is 14 amino acids long. Per germline, CDR1 MRHNA and CDR2 SNTAGT. V was clipped by 6 bases and J by 4 bases, with 13 bases between them.

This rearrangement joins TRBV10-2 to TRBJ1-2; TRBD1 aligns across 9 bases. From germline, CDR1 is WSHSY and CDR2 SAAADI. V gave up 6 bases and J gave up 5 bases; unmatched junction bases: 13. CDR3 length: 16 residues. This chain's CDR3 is CASRASQGALGYGYTF. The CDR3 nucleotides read TGCGCCAGCAGGGCCTCACAGGGGGCGCTGGGATATGGCTACACCTTC.

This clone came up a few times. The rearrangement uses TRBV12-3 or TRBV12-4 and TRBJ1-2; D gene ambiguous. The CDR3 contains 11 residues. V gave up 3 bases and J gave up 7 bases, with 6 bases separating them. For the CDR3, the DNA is TGTGCCAGCAGTTTGGGTTCTGGCTACACCTTC. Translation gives CASSLGSGYTF.